These 2 T cell receptor beta chains originate from one sample sequenced in a study of CD8+CD57+ T cells in acquired aplastic anemia. Both TCR beta VDJ combination and CDR3 sequence profiling were carried out. Genomic DNA was the template for this profiling. TCRdb recomputed calls from the reads with MiXCR, one row per CDR3 protein. The profile shows 65,000 to 85,000 distinct CDR3 sequences, approximately 51% of them singletons. Sample: sorted CD4+, CD8+, or CD8+CD57+ T cells (not recorded which) from PBMCs. These receptors were taken from a human donor in good health, serving as a control.

This chain uses TRBV10-3 with TRBJ1-2, with D perhaps matching TRBD1 (6 bases). Germline-derived CDR1 and CDR2 are ENHRY and SYGVKD. The CDR3 is 14 amino acids. V lost 4 bases and J lost 5, with 14 bases in between. The CDR3 protein is CAISAGAGLYGYTF. CDR3 DNA sequence: TGTGCCATCAGTGCGGGGGCCGGATTGTATGGCTACACCTTC.

The chain combines TRBV24-1 with TRBJ1-5; D is undetermined. This CDR3 is 16 amino acids long. Germline assignment: CDR1 KGHDR and CDR2 SFDVKD. The ends were cut back, 9 bases at V and 1 base at J, with 18 bases in the middle. The CDR3 sequence is CATPDQRTVSNQPQHF. CDR3 nucleotides: TGTGCCACCCCCGACCAGCGGACGGTAAGCAATCAGCCCCAGCATTTT.